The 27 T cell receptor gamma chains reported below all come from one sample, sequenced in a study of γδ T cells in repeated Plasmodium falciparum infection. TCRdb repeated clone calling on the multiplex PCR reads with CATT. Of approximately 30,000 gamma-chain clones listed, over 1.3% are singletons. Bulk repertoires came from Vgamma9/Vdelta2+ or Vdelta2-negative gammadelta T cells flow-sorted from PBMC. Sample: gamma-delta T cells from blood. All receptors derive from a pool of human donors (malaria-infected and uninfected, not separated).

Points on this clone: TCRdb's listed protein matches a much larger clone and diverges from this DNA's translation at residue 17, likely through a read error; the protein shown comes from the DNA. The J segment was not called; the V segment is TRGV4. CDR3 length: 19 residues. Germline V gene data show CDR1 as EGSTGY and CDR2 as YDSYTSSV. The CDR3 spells CATWDNLVSAQYSDWIETF. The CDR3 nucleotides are TGTGCCACCTGGGATAACCTCGTCTCGGCGCAATATAGTGATTGGATCGAGACGTTT.

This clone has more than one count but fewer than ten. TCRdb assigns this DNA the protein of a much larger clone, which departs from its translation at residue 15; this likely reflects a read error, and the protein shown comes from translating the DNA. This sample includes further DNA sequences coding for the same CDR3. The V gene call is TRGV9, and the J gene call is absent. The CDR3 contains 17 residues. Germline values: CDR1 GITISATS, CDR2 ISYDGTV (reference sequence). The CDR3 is CALWEVQGELGKKIEVF. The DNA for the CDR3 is TGTGCCTTGTGGGAGGTGCAAGGCGAGTTGGGCAAAAAAATCGAGGTATTT.

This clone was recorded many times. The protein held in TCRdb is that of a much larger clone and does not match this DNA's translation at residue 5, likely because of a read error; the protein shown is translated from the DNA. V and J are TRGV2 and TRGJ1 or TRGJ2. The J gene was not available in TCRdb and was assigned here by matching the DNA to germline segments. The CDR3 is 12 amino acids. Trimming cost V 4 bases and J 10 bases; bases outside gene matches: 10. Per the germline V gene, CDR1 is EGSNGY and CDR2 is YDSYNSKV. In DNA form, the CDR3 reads TGTGCCACCTGGGAAGGGGAGGTAAAGAAACTCTTT. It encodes CATWEGEVKKLF.

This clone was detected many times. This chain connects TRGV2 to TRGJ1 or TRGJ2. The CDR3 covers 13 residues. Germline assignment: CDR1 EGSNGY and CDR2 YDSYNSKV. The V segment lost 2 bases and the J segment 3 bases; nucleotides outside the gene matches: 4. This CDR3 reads CATWDVPYYKKLF. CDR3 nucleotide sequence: TGTGCCACCTGGGACGTTCCTTATTATAAGAAACTCTTT.

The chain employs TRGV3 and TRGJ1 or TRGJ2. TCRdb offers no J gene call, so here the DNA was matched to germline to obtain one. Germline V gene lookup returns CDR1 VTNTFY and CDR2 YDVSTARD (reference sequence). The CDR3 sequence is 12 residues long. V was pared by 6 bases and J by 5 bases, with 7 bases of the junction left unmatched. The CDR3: CATWPWDYKKLF. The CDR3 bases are TGTGCCACCTGGCCCTGGGATTATAAGAAACTCTTT.

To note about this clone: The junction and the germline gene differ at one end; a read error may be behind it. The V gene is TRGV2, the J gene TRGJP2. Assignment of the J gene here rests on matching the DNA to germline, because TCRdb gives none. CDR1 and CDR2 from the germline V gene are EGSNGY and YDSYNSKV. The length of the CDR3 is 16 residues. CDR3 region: CATWDGESSSGWIKTF. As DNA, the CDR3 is TGTGCCACCTGGGACGGTGAATCGAGTAGTGGTTGGATCAAGACGTTT.

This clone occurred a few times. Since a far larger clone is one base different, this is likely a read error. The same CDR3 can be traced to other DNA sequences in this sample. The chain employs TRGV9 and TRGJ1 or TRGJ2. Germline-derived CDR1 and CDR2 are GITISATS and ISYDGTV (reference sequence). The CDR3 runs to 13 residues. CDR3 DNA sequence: TGTGCCTTGTGGGAGCCCGACGGTTATAAGAAACTGTTT. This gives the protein CALWEPDGYKKLF.

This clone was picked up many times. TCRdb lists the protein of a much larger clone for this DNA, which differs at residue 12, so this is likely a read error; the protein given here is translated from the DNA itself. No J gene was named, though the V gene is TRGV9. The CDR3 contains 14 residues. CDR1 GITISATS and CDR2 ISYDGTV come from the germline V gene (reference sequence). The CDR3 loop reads CALWEEEAYYKRLF. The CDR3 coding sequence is TGTGCCTTGTGGGAGGAGGAGGCTTATTATAAGAGACTCTTT.

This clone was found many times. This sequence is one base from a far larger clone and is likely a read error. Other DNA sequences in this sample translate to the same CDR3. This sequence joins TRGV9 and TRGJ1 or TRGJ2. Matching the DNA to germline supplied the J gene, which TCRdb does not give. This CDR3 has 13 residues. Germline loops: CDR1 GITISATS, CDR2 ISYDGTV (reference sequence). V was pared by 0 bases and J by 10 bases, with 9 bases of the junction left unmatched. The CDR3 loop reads CALWEVQGRKKLF. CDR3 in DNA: TGTGCCTTGTGGGAGGTGCAAGGGCGGAAGAAACTCTTT.

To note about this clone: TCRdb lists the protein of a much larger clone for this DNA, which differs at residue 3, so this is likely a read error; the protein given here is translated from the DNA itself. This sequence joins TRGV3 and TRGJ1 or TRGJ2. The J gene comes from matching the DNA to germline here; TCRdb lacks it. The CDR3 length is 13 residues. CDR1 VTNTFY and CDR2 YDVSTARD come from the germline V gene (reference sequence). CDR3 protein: CAAWDRVPGKKLF. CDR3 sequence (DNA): TGTGCCGCCTGGGACAGGGTTCCTGGGAAGAAACTCTTT.

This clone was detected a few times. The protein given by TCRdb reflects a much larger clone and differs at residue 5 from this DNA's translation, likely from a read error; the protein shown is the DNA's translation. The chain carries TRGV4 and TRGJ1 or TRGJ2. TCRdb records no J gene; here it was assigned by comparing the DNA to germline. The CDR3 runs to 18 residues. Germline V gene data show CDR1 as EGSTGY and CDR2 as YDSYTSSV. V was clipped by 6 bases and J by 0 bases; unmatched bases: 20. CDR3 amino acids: CATWRVGVDGVNYYKKLF. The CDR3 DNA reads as TGTGCCACCTGGAGAGTGGGGGTTGATGGAGTGAATTATTATAAGAAACTCTTT.

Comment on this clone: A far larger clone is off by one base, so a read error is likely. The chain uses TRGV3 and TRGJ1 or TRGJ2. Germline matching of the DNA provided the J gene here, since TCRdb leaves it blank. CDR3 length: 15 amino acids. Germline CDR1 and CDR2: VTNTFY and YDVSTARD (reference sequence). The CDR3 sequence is CATWDRPVNYNKKLF. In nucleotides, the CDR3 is TGTGCCACCTGGGACAGGCCTGTGAATTATAATAAGAAACTCTTT.

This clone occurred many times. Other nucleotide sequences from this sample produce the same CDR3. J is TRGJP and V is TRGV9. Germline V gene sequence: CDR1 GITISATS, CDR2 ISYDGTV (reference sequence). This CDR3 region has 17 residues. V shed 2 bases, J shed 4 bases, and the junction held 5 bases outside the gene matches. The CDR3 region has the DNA TGTGCCTTGTGGGAGGCCATACAAGAGTTGGGCAAAAAAATCAAGGTATTT. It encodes CALWEAIQELGKKIKVF.

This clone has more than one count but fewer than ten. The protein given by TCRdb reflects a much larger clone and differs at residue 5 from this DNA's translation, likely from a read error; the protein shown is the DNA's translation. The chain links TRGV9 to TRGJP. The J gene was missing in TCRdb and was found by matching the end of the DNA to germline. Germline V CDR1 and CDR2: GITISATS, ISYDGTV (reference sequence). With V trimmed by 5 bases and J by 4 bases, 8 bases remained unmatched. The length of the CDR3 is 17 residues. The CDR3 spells CALWANHQELGKKIKVF. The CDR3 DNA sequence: TGTGCCTTGTGGGCGAACCACCAAGAGTTGGGCAAAAAAATCAAGGTATTT.

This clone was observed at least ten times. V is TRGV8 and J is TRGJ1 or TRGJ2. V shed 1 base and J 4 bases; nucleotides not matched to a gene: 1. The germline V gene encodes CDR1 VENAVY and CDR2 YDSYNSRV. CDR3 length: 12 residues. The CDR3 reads CATWDSYYKKLF. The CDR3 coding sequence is TGTGCCACCTGGGATAGCTATTATAAGAAACTCTTT.

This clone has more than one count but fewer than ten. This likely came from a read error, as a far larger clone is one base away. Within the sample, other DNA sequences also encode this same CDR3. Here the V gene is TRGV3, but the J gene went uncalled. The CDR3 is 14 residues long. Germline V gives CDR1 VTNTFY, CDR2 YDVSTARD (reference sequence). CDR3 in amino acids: CATWDRREGYKKLF. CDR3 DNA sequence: TGTGCCACCTGGGACAGGCGAGAGGGGTATAAGAAGCTCTTT.

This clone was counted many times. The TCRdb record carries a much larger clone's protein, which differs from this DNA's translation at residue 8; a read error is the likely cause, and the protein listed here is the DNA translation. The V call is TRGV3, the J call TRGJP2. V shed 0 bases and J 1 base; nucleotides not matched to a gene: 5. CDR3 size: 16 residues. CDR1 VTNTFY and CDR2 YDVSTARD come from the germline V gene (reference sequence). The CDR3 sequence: CATWDRGCSSDWIKTF. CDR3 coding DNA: TGTGCCACCTGGGACAGGGGGTGTAGTAGTGATTGGATCAAGACGTTT.

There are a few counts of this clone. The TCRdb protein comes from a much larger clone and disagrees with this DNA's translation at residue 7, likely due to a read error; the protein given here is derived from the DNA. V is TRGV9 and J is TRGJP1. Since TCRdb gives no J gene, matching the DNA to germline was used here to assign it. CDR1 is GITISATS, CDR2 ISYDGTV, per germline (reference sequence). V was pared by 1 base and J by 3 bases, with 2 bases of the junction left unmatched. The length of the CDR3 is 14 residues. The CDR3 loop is CALWEVATGWFKIF. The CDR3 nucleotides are TGTGCCTTGTGGGAGGTCGCCACTGGTTGGTTCAAGATATTT.

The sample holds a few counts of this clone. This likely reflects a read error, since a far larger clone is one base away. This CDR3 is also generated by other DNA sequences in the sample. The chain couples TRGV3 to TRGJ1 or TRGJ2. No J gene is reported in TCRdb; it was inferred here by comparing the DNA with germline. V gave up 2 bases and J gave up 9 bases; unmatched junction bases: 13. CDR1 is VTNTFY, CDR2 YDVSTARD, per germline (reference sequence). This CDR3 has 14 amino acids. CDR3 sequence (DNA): TGTGCCACCTGGGACACTCCCCCCAGCGGTAAGAAACTCTTT. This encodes CATWDTPPSGKKLF.

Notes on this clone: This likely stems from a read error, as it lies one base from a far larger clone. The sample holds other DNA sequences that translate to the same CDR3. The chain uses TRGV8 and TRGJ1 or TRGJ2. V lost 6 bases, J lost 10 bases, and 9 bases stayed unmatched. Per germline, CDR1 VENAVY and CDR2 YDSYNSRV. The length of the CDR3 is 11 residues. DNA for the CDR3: TGTGCCACCTGGAAAGGGCACAAGAAACTCTTT. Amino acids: CATWKGHKKLF.

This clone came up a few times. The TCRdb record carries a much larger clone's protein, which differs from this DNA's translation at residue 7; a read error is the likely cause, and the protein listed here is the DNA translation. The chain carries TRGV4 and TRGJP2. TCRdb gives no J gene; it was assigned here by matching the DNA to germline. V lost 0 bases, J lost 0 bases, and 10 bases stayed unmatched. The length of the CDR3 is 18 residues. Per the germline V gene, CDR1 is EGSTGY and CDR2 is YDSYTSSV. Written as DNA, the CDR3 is TGTGCCACCTGGGATGGGCCCGCCCTATATAGTAGTGATTGGATCAAGACGTTT. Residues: CATWDGPALYSSDWIKTF.

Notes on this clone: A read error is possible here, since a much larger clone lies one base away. CDR3: CATWDGRSYYKKLF. The CDR3 nucleotides are TGTGCCACCTGGGATGGACGTTCTTATTATAAGAAACTCTTT. The V and J genes are TRGV4 and TRGJ1 or TRGJ2. The J gene was missing in TCRdb and was found by matching the end of the DNA to germline. The CDR3 runs 14 residues. CDR1 and CDR2 (germline): EGSTGY, YDSYTSSV. J gave up 3 bases and V 1 base, and 6 bases lay outside the gene matches.

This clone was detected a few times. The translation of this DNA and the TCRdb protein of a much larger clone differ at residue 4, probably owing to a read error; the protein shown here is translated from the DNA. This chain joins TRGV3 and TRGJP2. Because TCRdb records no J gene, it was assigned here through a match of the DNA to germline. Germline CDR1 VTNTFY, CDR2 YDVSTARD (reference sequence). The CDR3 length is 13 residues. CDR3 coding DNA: TGTGCCACCAGGGACAGGCCTTATTGGATCAAGACGTTT. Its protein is CATRDRPYWIKTF.

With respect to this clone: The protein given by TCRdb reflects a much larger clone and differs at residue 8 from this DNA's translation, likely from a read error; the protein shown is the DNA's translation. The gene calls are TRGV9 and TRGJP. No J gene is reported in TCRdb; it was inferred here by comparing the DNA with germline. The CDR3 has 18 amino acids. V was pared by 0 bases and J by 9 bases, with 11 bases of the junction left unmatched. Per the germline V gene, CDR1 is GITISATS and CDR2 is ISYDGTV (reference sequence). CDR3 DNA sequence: TGTGCCTTGTGGGAGGTGGGGGACCGTAGGTTGGGCAAAAAAATCAAGGTATTT. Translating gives CALWEVGDRRLGKKIKVF.

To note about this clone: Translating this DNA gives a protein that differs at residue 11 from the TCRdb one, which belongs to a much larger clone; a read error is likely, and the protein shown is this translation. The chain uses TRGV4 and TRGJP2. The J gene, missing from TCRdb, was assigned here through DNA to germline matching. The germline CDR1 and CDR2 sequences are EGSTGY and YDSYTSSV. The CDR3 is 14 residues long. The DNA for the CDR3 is TGTGCCACCTGGGATTACAGTAGTGATTGGGTCAAGACGTTT. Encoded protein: CATWDYSSDWVKTF.

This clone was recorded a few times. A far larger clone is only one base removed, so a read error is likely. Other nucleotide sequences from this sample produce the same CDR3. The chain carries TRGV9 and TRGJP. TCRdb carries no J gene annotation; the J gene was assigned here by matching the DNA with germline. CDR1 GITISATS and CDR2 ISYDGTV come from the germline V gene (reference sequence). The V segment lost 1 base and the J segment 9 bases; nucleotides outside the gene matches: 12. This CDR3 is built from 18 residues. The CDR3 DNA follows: TGTGCCTTGTGGGAGGTATATAGCCCAAGGTTGGGCAAAAAAATCAAGGTATTT. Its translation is CALWEVYSPRLGKKIKVF.

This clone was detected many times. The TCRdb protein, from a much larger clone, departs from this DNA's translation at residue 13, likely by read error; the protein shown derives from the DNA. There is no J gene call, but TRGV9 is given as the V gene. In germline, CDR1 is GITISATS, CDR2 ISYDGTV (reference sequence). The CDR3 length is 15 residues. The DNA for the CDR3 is TGTGCCTTGTGGGAGGTGTTGTTGGGCAAAAAAATCAGGGTATTT. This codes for CALWEVLLGKKIRVF.